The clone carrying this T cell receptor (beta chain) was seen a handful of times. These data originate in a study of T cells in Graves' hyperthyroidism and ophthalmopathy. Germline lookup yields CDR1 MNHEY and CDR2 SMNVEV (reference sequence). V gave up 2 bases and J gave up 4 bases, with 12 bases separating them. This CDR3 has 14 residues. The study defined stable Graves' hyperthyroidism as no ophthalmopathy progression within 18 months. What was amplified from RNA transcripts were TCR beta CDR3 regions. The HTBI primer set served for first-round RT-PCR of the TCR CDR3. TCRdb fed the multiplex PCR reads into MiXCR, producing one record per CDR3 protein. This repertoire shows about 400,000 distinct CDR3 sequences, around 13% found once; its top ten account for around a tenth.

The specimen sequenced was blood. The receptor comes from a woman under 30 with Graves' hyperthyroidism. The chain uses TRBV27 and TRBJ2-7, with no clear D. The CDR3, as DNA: TGTGCCAGCAGTTTAGGGCTTTACCCTTACGAGCAGTACTTC. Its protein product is CASSLGLYPYEQYF.